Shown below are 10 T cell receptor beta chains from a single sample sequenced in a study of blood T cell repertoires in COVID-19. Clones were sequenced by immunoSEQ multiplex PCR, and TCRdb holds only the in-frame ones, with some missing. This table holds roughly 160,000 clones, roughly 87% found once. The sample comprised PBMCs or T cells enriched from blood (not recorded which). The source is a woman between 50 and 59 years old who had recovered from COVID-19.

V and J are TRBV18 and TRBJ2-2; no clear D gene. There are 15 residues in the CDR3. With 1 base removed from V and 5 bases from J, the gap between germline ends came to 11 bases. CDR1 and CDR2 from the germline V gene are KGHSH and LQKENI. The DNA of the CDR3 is TGTGCCAGCTCACCACGGTATGCAGATACCGGGGAGCTGTTTTTT. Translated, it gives CASSPRYADTGELFF.

CDR3 DNA: TGTGCCAGCAGCCAAGATAGTAGGGCAGGGGGCTCCTATAATTCACCCCTCCACTTT. Protein product: CASSQDSRAGGSYNSPLHF. The chain combines TRBV3-1 (or the pseudogene TRBV3-2) with TRBJ1-6, with 7 bases identical to TRBD1. Germline V gives CDR1 LGHDT, CDR2 YNNKEL (reference sequence). The trim removed 0 bases at V and 0 bases at J, leaving 8 bases unmatched. The CDR3 spans 19 residues.

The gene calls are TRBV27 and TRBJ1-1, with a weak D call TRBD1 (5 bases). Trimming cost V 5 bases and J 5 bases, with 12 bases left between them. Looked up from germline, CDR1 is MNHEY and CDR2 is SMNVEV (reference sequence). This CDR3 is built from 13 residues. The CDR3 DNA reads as TGTGCCAGCAGTCAGTGGGGGGGTACTGAAGCTTTCTTT. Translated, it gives CASSQWGGTEAFF.

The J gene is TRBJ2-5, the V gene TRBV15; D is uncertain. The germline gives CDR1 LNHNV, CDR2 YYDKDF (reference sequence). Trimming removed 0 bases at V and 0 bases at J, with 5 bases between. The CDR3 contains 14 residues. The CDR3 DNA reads TGTGCCACCAGCAGAGATTACAACCAAGAGACCCAGTACTTC. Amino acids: CATSRDYNQETQYF.

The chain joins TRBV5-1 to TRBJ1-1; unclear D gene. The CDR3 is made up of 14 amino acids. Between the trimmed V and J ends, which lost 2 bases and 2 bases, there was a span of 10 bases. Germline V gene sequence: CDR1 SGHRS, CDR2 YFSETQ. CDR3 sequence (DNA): TGCGCCAGCAGCTTCCATCCTAGCAACACTGAAGCTTTCTTT. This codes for CASSFHPSNTEAFF.

The CDR3 sequence: CASRPSGRADTQYF. Here the CDR3 DNA reads TGTGCCAGCAGGCCTAGCGGGAGGGCCGATACGCAGTATTTT. The V call is TRBV28, the J call TRBJ2-3; TRBD2 matches at 12 bases. V lost 6 bases to trimming and J lost 6 bases; unmatched junction nucleotides: 4. There are 14 residues in the CDR3. Germline V CDR1 and CDR2: MDHEN, SYDVKM.

The CDR3 sequence: CASSSGTAYGYTF. The CDR3 DNA sequence: TGTGCCAGCAGTTCCGGGACAGCCTATGGCTACACCTTC. The chain recombines TRBV5-4 with TRBJ1-2; 7 nucleotides agree with TRBD1. V dropped 5 bases and J dropped 4; count of bases not matched to a gene: 5. Germline V lookup: CDR1 SGHNT, CDR2 YYREEE (reference sequence). This CDR3 comprises 13 residues.

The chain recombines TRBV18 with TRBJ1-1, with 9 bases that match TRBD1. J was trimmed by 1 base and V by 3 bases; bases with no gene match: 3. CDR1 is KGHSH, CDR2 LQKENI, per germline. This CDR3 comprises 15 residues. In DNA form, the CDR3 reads TGTGCCAGCTCACCGGCGGGACAGGGGAACACTGAAGCTTTCTTT. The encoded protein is CASSPAGQGNTEAFF. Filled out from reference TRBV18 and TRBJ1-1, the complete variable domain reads NAGVMQNPRHLVRRRGQEARLRCSPMKGHSHVYWYRQLPEEGLKFMVYLQKENIIDESGMPKERFSAEFPKEGPSILRIQQVVRGDSAAYFCASSPAGQGNTEAFFGQGTRLTVV.

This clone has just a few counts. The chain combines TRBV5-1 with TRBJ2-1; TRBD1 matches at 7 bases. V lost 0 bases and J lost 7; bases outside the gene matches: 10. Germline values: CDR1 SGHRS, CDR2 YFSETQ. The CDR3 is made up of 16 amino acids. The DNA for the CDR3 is TGCGCCAGCAGCTTGGGATGGGAGACAGGGAAAAATGAGCAGTTCTTC. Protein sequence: CASSLGWETGKNEQFF. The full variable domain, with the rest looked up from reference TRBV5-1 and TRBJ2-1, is KAGVTQTPRYLIKTRGQQVTLSCSPISGHRSVSWYQQTPGQGLQFLFEYFSETQRNKGNFPGRFSGRQFSNSRSEMNVSTLELGDSALYLCASSLGWETGKNEQFFGPGTRLTVL.

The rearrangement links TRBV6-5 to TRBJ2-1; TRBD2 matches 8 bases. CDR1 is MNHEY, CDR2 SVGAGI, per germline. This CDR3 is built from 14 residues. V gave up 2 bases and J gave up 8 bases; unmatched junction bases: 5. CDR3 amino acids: CASSYQLAVDEQFF. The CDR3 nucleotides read TGTGCCAGCAGTTACCAACTAGCGGTGGATGAGCAGTTCTTC.